The present T cell receptor (beta chain) was sequenced within a study of beta chain features in type 1 diabetes. Study summary: Investigators examined 107,917,701 sorted cells across all samples. Points from the study as a whole: TCRB CDR3s from Type 1 diabetes patients were moderately but significantly shorter in all four CD4+ subsets.

What was sequenced were expressed TCRB transcripts, since all of the isolated RNA had been reverse transcribed. The table came from immunoSEQ multiplex PCR; TCRdb's copy has only in-frame clones and leaves some out. The sample has tens of thousands of clones, about 63% seen once. The germline CDR1 and CDR2 sequences are SEHNR and FQNEAQ (reference sequence). The V segment lost 5 bases and the J segment 5 bases; nucleotides outside the gene matches: 11. This CDR3 region has 16 residues. In regard to this clone: Its cognate antigen is unknown.

The sequenced sample was stem cell memory CD4+ T cells from blood. The receptor comes from a woman in her thirties or forties with type 1 diabetes. The J gene is TRBJ1-2, the V gene TRBV7-9; TRBD1 aligns across 10 bases. The CDR3 coding sequence is TGTGCCAGCAGCAAAGGCTGGACAGGGGGGGGATATGGCTACACCTTC. This encodes CASSKGWTGGGYGYTF.